The TCR beta chain described here comes from a study of response to subunit inactivated influenza vaccine. This clonotype was seen at least ten times. What it recognizes is unknown. TCRdb re-derived calls from the RT-PCR reads in MiXCR, one entry per CDR3 protein. Here the sample spans roughly 710,000 distinct CDR3 sequences, around 15% being singletons. Whole-study findings and limits: There was a suggestion from the authors that each seasonal influenza vaccination recruits few new T cells.

The junction had 13 bases not matched to a gene; V was cut back by 4 bases and J by 2 bases. The CDR3 spans 18 residues. The germline V gene encodes CDR1 SNHLY and CDR2 FYNNEI. The chain has TRBV2 and TRBJ2-3, with TRBD2 identical over 9 bases. This clonotype was sampled from a man aged 45-65 years who received an inactivated influenza vaccine. The source was PBMCs from blood, collected approximately 15 days before vaccination. CDR3 DNA: TGTGCCAGCAGTGGGAGTACTAGCGGGCGGCCAGACACAGATACGCAGTATTTT. Its protein is CASSGSTSGRPDTDTQYF. Variable domain in full (rest from reference TRBV2 and TRBJ2-3): EPEVTQTPSHQVTQMGQEVILRCVPISNHLYFYWYRQILGQKVEFLVSFYNNEISEKSEIFDDQFSVERPDGSNFTLKIRSTKLEDSAMYFCASSGSTSGRPDTDTQYFGPGTRLTVL.